Reported below is one TCR beta chain. Its antigen is unknown. This sample is drawn from a study of shared clonotypes between healthy human individuals. Whole-study context: Aged between 18 and 49, the donors were two women and three men.

Clones were sequenced by immunoSEQ multiplex PCR, and TCRdb holds only the in-frame ones, with some missing. The sample holds some 2,000,000 clones, 85% to 95% seen once. The CDR3 consists of 16 residues. Germline V CDR1 and CDR2: GTSNPN, SVGIG (reference sequence). The ends were cut back, 0 bases at V and 0 bases at J, with 11 bases in the middle. Whole-study results and caveats: Generally, naive subsets came out with larger estimated richness than memory subsets.

The donors, healthy adults who were HIV-negative, had experienced no recent acute infections or vaccinations. This TCR derives from a man aged 18 to 29 in good health. Sequences were obtained from naive CD4+ T cells sorted from blood. The subset was: CD45RA+ positively selected. The gene calls are TRBV30 and TRBJ1-4; D gene uncertain. The CDR3 is CAWSVPGPSTNEKLFF. Here the CDR3 DNA reads TGTGCCTGGAGTGTACCTGGGCCCTCAACTAATGAAAAACTGTTTTTT.